These T cell receptor beta chains were read from a single sample in a study of OX40 agonist ivuxolimab in advanced cancers. Assay used: immunoSEQ multiplex PCR; TCRdb lists only in-frame clones, some missing. This sample has 70,000 to 100,000 clones, with about 91% found just once. Sequencing was performed on CD4+ or CD8+ T cells sorted from blood, taken in a trial of the OX40 agonist ivuxolimab. These TCRs come from an adult with an advanced solid tumor such as melanoma, head and neck, liver or kidney cancer. CDR3s include the opening cysteine and the closing phenylalanine or tryptophan. The order of the fields is J gene, D gene, V gene, clone size, CDR3 DNA, CDR3 protein. D genes are given only for firm matches. The listing skips clone size in some rows; elsewhere it reads once, few, many or a size class.

>TRBJ2-1|-|TRBV30|-
TGTGCCTGGAGTGATTCCTACAATGAGCAGTTCTTC
CAWSDSYNEQFF
>TRBJ2-7|-|TRBV11-3|-
TGTGCCAGCAGCTTAGCAAGGGCCTCCTACGAGCAGTACTTC
CASSLARASYEQYF
>TRBJ2-7|-|TRBV25-1|-
TGTGCCAGCAGTGACCGGACTCGCACCTACGAGCAGTACTTC
CASSDRTRTYEQYF
>TRBJ2-4|TRBD1|TRBV28|-
TGTGCCAGCGCCCGCGGACAGGGTCGGGCGTACTTC
CASARGQGRAYF
>TRBJ2-7|TRBD1|TRBV29-1|once
TGCAGCGTCGGGACAGAGTCCTACGAGCAGTACTTC
CSVGTESYEQYF
>TRBJ2-7|-|TRBV9|-
TGTGCCAGCAGCGTAGGGCTTGGGGTCCTCCGAGGCGAGCAGTACTTC
CASSVGLGVLRGEQYF
>TRBJ2-5|-|TRBV7-7|-
TGTGCCAGCAGCCCTTCACCCGGCGGACAAGAGACCCAGTACTTC
CASSPSPGGQETQYF
>TRBJ2-1|TRBD2|TRBV10-1|once
TGCGCCAGCAGTGAATGGGGACTAGCGGGCTCCTACAATGAGCAGTTCTTC
CASSEWGLAGSYNEQFF
>TRBJ2-7|-|TRBV6-5|-
TGTGCCAGCAGTCCAATTTCAGGACGCCTCTACGAGCAGTACTTC
CASSPISGRLYEQYF
>TRBJ2-1|TRBD1|TRBV27|-
TGTGCCAGCAGAAAGACAGGGACCAATGAGCAGTTCTTC
CASRKTGTNEQFF
>TRBJ2-1|TRBD2|TRBV29-1|-
TGCAGCGTTGGACGGGATTGGGAGGGGTTGAGTGAGCAGTTCTTC
CSVGRDWEGLSEQFF
>TRBJ2-1|TRBD1|TRBV29-1|-
TGCAGCGTGGGAAGGACAGGTAACTACAATGAGCAGTTCTTC
CSVGRTGNYNEQFF
>TRBJ2-7|-|TRBV6-5|-
TGTGCCAGCAGTCCCTCCGGCTCAGAGTACTACGAGCAGTACTTC
CASSPSGSEYYEQYF
>TRBJ1-2|-|TRBV5-6|-
TGTGCCAGCACCCGAGCCCAGAACTATGGCTACACCTTC
CASTRAQNYGYTF
>TRBJ2-6|TRBD2|TRBV5-1|few
TGCGCCAGCAGCCCAAGGACTAGCGGTAGCTCTGGGGCCAACGTCCTGACTTTC
CASSPRTSGSSGANVLTF
>TRBJ2-6|-|TRBV5-6|-
TGTGCCAGCAGCTATACCGGGACGGTATTCTCTGGGGCCAACGTCCTGACTTTC
CASSYTGTVFSGANVLTF
>TRBJ2-3|-|TRBV10-1|once
TGCGCCAGCAGTGAGTCGACAGATACGCAGTATTTT
CASSESTDTQYF
>TRBJ2-1|TRBD2|TRBV5-1|-
TGCGCCAGCAGCCCCCCGGGACTAGCGGTCGACAATGAGCAGTTCTTC
CASSPPGLAVDNEQFF
>TRBJ1-3|-|TRBV10-3|-
TGTGCCGCAAGTAGTCGGACGGCTGGAAACACCATATATTTT
CAASSRTAGNTIYF
>TRBJ2-1|TRBD2|TRBV9|-
TGTGCCAGCAGCGCCAGGTCTAGCGGGGAGTTCAATGAGCAGTTCTTC
CASSARSSGEFNEQFF
>TRBJ2-1|TRBD2|TRBV9|-
TGTGCCAGCAGTTCGGGCGGGAGCATCTACAATGAGCAGTTCTTC
CASSSGGSIYNEQFF
>TRBJ1-1|-|TRBV7-8|few
TGTGCCAGCAGCTTGCAAGGGGAGACTGAAGCTTTCTTT
CASSLQGETEAFF